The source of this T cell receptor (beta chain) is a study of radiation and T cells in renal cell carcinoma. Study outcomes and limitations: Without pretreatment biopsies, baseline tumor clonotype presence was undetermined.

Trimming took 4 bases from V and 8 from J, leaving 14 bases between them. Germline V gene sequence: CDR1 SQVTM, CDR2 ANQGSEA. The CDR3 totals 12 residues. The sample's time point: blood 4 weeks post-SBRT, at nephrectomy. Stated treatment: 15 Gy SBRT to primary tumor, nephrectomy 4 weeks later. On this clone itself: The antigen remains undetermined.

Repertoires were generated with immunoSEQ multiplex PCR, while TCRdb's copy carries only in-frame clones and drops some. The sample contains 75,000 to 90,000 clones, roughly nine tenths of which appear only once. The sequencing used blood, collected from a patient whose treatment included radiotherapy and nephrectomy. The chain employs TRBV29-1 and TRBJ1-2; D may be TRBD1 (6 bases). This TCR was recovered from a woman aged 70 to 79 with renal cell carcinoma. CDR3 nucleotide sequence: TGCAGCGTTGGAATGGGGGCTCGAGGCTACACCTTC. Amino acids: CSVGMGARGYTF. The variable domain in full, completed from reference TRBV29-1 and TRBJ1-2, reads SAVISQKPSRDICQRGTSLTIQCQVDSQVTMMFWYRQQPGQSLTLIATANQGSEATYESGFVIDKFPISRPNLTFSTLTVSNMSPEDSSIYLCSVGMGARGYTFGSGTRLTVV.